Each of the 19 T cell receptor beta chains below was sequenced from the same sample in a study of CD8+ T cells in alopecia areata. Sequencing templates came from extracted RNA that was reverse transcribed into cDNA. Profiling relied on immunoSEQ multiplex PCR, and the TCRdb table lists in-frame clones only, not all of them. The table lists roughly 150,000 clones, under 60% of them singletons. This specimen consisted of CD8+ T cells sorted from blood, obtained at week 0. All receptors derive from a human donor with alopecia areata.

This chain joins TRBV29-1 and TRBJ2-7; TRBD1 or TRBD2 may be the D gene (5 bases each). The ends were cut back, 6 bases at V and 3 bases at J, with 12 bases in the middle. Per the germline V gene, CDR1 is SQVTM and CDR2 is ANQGSEA. This CDR3 has 12 residues. CDR3 region: CSVEGRDYEQYF. The CDR3, as DNA: TGCAGCGTCGAGGGACGGGACTACGAGCAGTACTTC.

This clone showed up just once. The chain has TRBV14 and TRBJ2-7, with D possibly matching TRBD2 (5 bases). Looked up from germline, CDR1 is SGHDN and CDR2 is FVKESK. The V end was cut by 3 bases, the J end by 5 bases, with 17 bases between. The CDR3 sequence is 15 residues long. CDR3 coding DNA: TGTGCCAGCAGCCATCGGGGTACTAGGCACGACGAGCAGTACTTC. Its protein is CASSHRGTRHDEQYF.

This sequence joins TRBV9 and TRBJ2-4; TRBD1 aligns across 9 bases. Germline CDR1 is SGDLS and CDR2 is YYNGEE. V was clipped by 4 bases and J by 7 bases; unmatched bases: 9. CDR3 length equals 15 residues. CDR3 loop: CASSIRDRVRNIQYF. The CDR3 region has the DNA TGTGCCAGCAGCATCCGGGACAGGGTACGGAACATTCAGTACTTC.

This clone was seen a few times. The CDR3 here is CASSPRDRGYEQYF. The CDR3 DNA reads TGTGCCAGCAGCCCCCGGGACAGGGGTTACGAGCAGTACTTC. The rearrangement links TRBV7-9 to TRBJ2-7, with 10 bases identical to TRBD1. The CDR3 is 14 amino acids. The V gene end was trimmed by 5 bases and the J gene end by 4 bases; junction bases not matched to a gene: 5. Per germline, CDR1 SEHNR and CDR2 FQNEAQ (reference sequence). Full variable domain (rest looked up from reference TRBV7-9 and TRBJ2-7): DTGVSQNPRHKITKRGQNVTFRCDPISEHNRLYWYRQTLGQGPEFLTYFQNEAQLEKSRLLSDRFSAERPKGSFSTLEIQRTEQGDSAMYLCASSPRDRGYEQYFGPGTRLTVT.

The rearrangement links TRBV6-5 to TRBJ2-7; 7 bases align to TRBD1. The CDR3 is made up of 13 amino acids. The V gene's germline CDR1 is MNHEY and CDR2 SVGAGI. With 6 bases clipped from V and 2 bases from J, the junction kept 4 bases outside the gene matches. In DNA, the CDR3 is TGTGCCAGCAGATCCGGGACAGCCTACGAGCAGTACTTC. This encodes CASRSGTAYEQYF.

This clone has more than one count but fewer than ten. A read error likely explains this, since a far larger clone differs by one base. In the same sample, other DNA sequences code for this CDR3. The rearrangement joins TRBV7-6 to TRBJ2-2; no clear D gene. The V and J ends lost 2 bases and 5 bases respectively, with 6 bases between them. This CDR3 is built from 13 residues. Germline CDR1 and CDR2: SGHVS and FNYEAQ. CDR3 nucleotide sequence: TGTGCCAGCAGCTTAATTGGGACCGGGGAGCTGTTTTTT. Its protein product is CASSLIGTGELFF.

The chain recombines TRBV6-6 with TRBJ1-5, with D possibly matching TRBD1 (6 bases). Trimming cost V 6 bases and J 6 bases, with 9 bases left between them. This CDR3 has 12 amino acids. Looked up from germline, CDR1 is MNHNY and CDR2 is SVGAGI (reference sequence). This chain's CDR3 is CASSQGIQPQHF. The CDR3 region has the DNA TGTGCCAGCAGCCAGGGGATTCAGCCCCAGCATTTT.

The chain combines TRBV5-6 with TRBJ1-5, with a weak D call TRBD1 (5 bases). The CDR3 totals 14 residues. The V end lost 0 bases, the J end lost 3 bases, and 7 bases lay between the germline ends. Germline lookup yields CDR1 SGHDT and CDR2 YYEEEE. In DNA form, the CDR3 reads TGTGCCAGCAGCTTGGGACAGATCAATCAGCCCCAGCATTTT. Encoded protein: CASSLGQINQPQHF.

V is TRBV30 and J is TRBJ2-7; weak D call: TRBD2 (6 bases). CDR1 GTSNPN and CDR2 SVGIG come from the germline V gene (reference sequence). The CDR3 is made up of 13 amino acids. V was trimmed by 4 bases and J by 5 bases, leaving 15 bases between them. The chain's CDR3 is CAWTRSGSHEQYF. The CDR3 region has the DNA TGTGCCTGGACTCGCTCCGGGAGTCACGAGCAGTACTTC.

This clone was seen more than once but under ten times. CDR3 loop: CASSLAGGYQETQYF. In nucleotides, the CDR3 is TGTGCCAGCAGTTTAGCGGGGGGGTACCAAGAGACCCAGTACTTC. The V call is TRBV27, the J call TRBJ2-5, with 9 bases lining up with TRBD2. The CDR3 length is 15 residues. Germline V lookup: CDR1 MNHEY, CDR2 SMNVEV (reference sequence). V lost 2 bases to trimming and J lost 0 bases; unmatched junction nucleotides: 1.

This chain uses TRBV18 with TRBJ2-1; 8 bases agree with TRBD1. Trimming removed 3 bases from V and 2 bases from J; junction bases left unmatched: 3. Germline CDR1 KGHSH, CDR2 LQKENI. This CDR3 contains 15 residues. Here the CDR3 DNA reads TGTGCCAGCTCACCGGACAGGGAAACCTACAATGAGCAGTTCTTC. It yields the protein CASSPDRETYNEQFF.

The chain links TRBV6-6 to TRBJ1-1; no definite D call. V lost 1 base and J 5 bases, leaving 14 bases between the germline ends. The CDR3 is made up of 15 amino acids. Germline V gene lookup returns CDR1 MNHNY and CDR2 SVGAGI (reference sequence). This CDR3 reads CASSYFGLSWTEAFF. In DNA form, the CDR3 reads TGTGCCAGCAGTTACTTCGGACTGAGTTGGACTGAAGCTTTCTTT.

The sample holds a few counts of this clone. The chain carries TRBV29-1 and TRBJ2-1; 11 bases are a match to TRBD1. CDR3 length: 14 residues. V lost 6 bases, J lost 6 bases, and 7 bases stayed unmatched. CDR1 and CDR2 (germline): SQVTM, ANQGSEA. This CDR3 reads CSVGRDRGFNEQFF. Written as DNA, the CDR3 is TGCAGCGTGGGCCGGGACAGGGGGTTCAATGAGCAGTTCTTC.

This clone was seen once. The rearrangement links TRBV5-1 to TRBJ2-3, with 10 positions matching TRBD2. This CDR3 spans 14 amino acids. With V trimmed by 6 bases and J by 2 bases, 3 bases remained unmatched. CDR1 and CDR2 (germline): SGHRS, YFSETQ. In nucleotides, the CDR3 is TGCGCCAGCAATGGACTAGCGGACACAGATACGCAGTATTTT. This sequence encodes CASNGLADTDTQYF.

This clone appeared a single time. The rearrangement joins TRBV15 to TRBJ2-3; D is possibly TRBD2 (7 bases). V gave up 0 bases and J gave up 1 base, with 8 bases separating them. The CDR3 has 15 amino acids. Germline values: CDR1 LNHNV, CDR2 YYDKDF (reference sequence). The CDR3 DNA reads as TGTGCCACCAGCAGAGACGGGGGGCGCACAGATACGCAGTATTTT. Encoded protein: CATSRDGGRTDTQYF.

This clone was seen a handful of times. The V and J genes are TRBV2 and TRBJ2-7; 8 bases are shared with TRBD2. In germline, CDR1 is SNHLY, CDR2 FYNNEI. The CDR3 extends over 15 amino acids. Trimming at V came to 6 bases and at J to 2 bases, leaving 9 bases not matched to a gene. The CDR3 protein is CASSELAEVTYEQYF. The CDR3 region has the DNA TGTGCCAGCAGCGAACTAGCGGAGGTAACCTACGAGCAGTACTTC.

CDR3 sequence (DNA): TGTGCCAGCAGCTCCCCCGGGTCGGTGGACGAGCAGTACTTC. It specifies CASSSPGSVDEQYF. The V gene is TRBV7-9, the J gene TRBJ2-7; D is undetermined. V lost 4 bases to trimming and J lost 5 bases, with 15 bases between them. The CDR3 loop spans 14 amino acids. The V gene's germline CDR1 is SEHNR and CDR2 FQNEAQ (reference sequence).

This chain uses TRBV27 with TRBJ1-6; D is perhaps TRBD1 (6 bases). The CDR3 is 14 amino acids. Per the germline V gene, CDR1 is MNHEY and CDR2 is SMNVEV (reference sequence). V was cut by 7 bases and J by 9 bases, with 16 bases left in between. The CDR3 region is CASTPRGGTSPLHF. The CDR3 region has the DNA TGTGCCAGCACCCCGAGGGGGGGGACTTCACCCCTCCACTTT.

J is TRBJ2-1 and V is TRBV5-1, with TRBD2 matching over 8 bases. The CDR3 is made up of 16 amino acids. The germline V gene encodes CDR1 SGHRS and CDR2 YFSETQ. The J segment lost 2 bases and the V segment lost 3 bases, leaving 7 bases of the junction unmatched. The CDR3: CASSWTTSETYNEQFF. The CDR3 DNA reads as TGCGCCAGCAGCTGGACGACTAGCGAAACCTACAATGAGCAGTTCTTC.